The 32 T cell receptor beta chains given below trace back to one sample, sequenced in a study of cytomegalovirus exposure and HLA in healthy donors. Data came from immunoSEQ multiplex PCR; TCRdb stores just in-frame clones and leaves some out. This table holds 110,000 or so clones, 86% found once. The sample was PBMCs. These TCRs come from a man between 18 and 29 years old in good health and CMV-seronegative.

This rearrangement joins TRBV2 to TRBJ1-4; 12 bases align to TRBD1. V lost 6 bases to trimming and J lost 0 bases; unmatched junction nucleotides: 5. Germline CDR1 and CDR2: SNHLY and FYNNEI. The CDR3 is made up of 17 amino acids. As DNA, the CDR3 is TGTGCCAGCAGAGCGGGACAGGGGGCCTCAACTAATGAAAAACTGTTTTTT. Protein sequence: CASRAGQGASTNEKLFF. The full variable domain, rest sourced from reference TRBV2 and TRBJ1-4, is EPEVTQTPSHQVTQMGQEVILRCVPISNHLYFYWYRQILGQKVEFLVSFYNNEISEKSEIFDDQFSVERPDGSNFTLKIRSTKLEDSAMYFCASRAGQGASTNEKLFFGSGTQLSVL.

This chain links TRBV15 with TRBJ2-1; 7 bases match TRBD2. Germline V gene sequence: CDR1 LNHNV, CDR2 YYDKDF (reference sequence). V shed 0 bases and J 7 bases; nucleotides not matched to a gene: 15. This CDR3 comprises 18 residues. CDR3 in amino acids: CATSREPWGGSVVNEQFF. Written as DNA, the CDR3 is TGTGCCACCAGCAGAGAGCCTTGGGGGGGGTCTGTCGTAAATGAGCAGTTCTTC.

This chain joins TRBV30 and TRBJ2-7, with TRBD2 as a possible D gene (6 bases). V was shortened by 2 bases and J by 2 bases, with 13 bases between the two germline ends. The CDR3 loop spans 14 amino acids. Looked up from germline, CDR1 is GTSNPN and CDR2 is SVGIG (reference sequence). CDR3 region: CAWSSGSRPYEQYF. The DNA for the CDR3 is TGTGCCTGGAGTTCCGGGAGTCGTCCCTACGAGCAGTACTTC.

This rearrangement joins TRBV12-2 to TRBJ1-3. TRBV12-2 is described as a pseudogene. The CDR3 is made up of 15 amino acids. In DNA, the CDR3 is TGTGCAAGTCGCTTTCCCATTAGCTCTGGAAACACCATATATTTT. Translating gives CASRFPISSGNTIYF.

The chain has TRBV6-1 and TRBJ2-3; D is undetermined. Germline-derived CDR1 and CDR2 are MNHNS and SASEGT. Trimming pared 8 bases from V and 2 bases from J, leaving 8 bases between. CDR3 length: 12 residues. The CDR3 reads CASFEDTDTQYF. In DNA, the CDR3 is TGTGCCAGCTTCGAGGACACAGATACGCAGTATTTT.

The chain recombines TRBV6-6 with TRBJ2-7; D is perhaps TRBD2 (5 bases). The CDR3 is 14 amino acids. From germline, CDR1 is MNHNY and CDR2 SVGAGI (reference sequence). The V end was cut by 8 bases, the J end by 5 bases, with 19 bases between. The CDR3 nucleotides read TGTGCCAGCCGCCGGGGTGGTGGCGAGAACGAGCAGTACTTC. It specifies CASRRGGGENEQYF.

This sequence joins TRBV30 and TRBJ1-4; 9 bases line up with TRBD1. Germline trimming cut 4 bases from V and 4 bases from J; bases unmatched to any gene: 1. The germline CDR1 and CDR2 sequences are GTSNPN and SVGIG (reference sequence). CDR3 length: 13 amino acids. The CDR3: CAWKGQGNEKLFF. DNA for the CDR3: TGTGCCTGGAAGGGACAGGGTAATGAAAAACTGTTTTTT.

This rearrangement joins TRBV6-4 to TRBJ1-1; D is possibly TRBD1 (6 bases). The CDR3 runs 14 residues. Deletions cut 2 bases from V and 6 bases from J, with 13 bases between. The germline V gene has CDR1 MRHNA and CDR2 SNTAGT. Here the CDR3 DNA reads TGTGCCAGCAGTGACGGGGGCCCTGGGGCTGAAGCTTTCTTT. Translated: CASSDGGPGAEAFF.

Written as DNA, the CDR3 is TGCGCCAGCAGCTTGGCCGTTGGTGGGGGGGCGACAGATACGCAGTATTTT. This codes for CASSLAVGGGATDTQYF. The rearrangement joins TRBV5-1 to TRBJ2-3; maybe TRBD2 (7 bases). Per the germline V gene, CDR1 is SGHRS and CDR2 is YFSETQ. CDR3 length: 17 residues. V lost 0 bases and J lost 3, with 17 bases in between.

The gene calls are TRBV6-5 and TRBJ2-2; a possible D gene is TRBD2 (6 bases). Germline assignment: CDR1 MNHEY and CDR2 SVGAGI. This CDR3 has 13 amino acids. The V and J ends lost 3 bases and 5 bases respectively, with 7 bases between them. In DNA, the CDR3 is TGTGCCAGCAGTTATGGGGGGACCGGGGAGCTGTTTTTT. Its translation: CASSYGGTGELFF.

J is TRBJ1-1 and V is TRBV5-1, with 11 positions matching TRBD1. The CDR3 extends over 17 amino acids. Germline trimming cut 4 bases from V and 1 base from J; bases unmatched to any gene: 9. Germline assignment: CDR1 SGHRS and CDR2 YFSETQ. For the CDR3, the DNA is TGCGCCAGCAGCGAAGGGACAGGGGGGTGGGGGAACACTGAAGCTTTCTTT. Translation gives CASSEGTGGWGNTEAFF.

This clone was recorded once. The chain has TRBV7-2 and TRBJ1-1, with 7 bases that match TRBD1. Losses at the gene ends were 5 bases for V and 1 base for J; bases not matched to a gene: 4. CDR3 length equals 14 residues. The V gene's germline CDR1 is SGHTA and CDR2 FQGNSA. The CDR3 DNA is TGTGCCAGCAGCACAGGGGTCGGGAACACTGAAGCTTTCTTT. This encodes CASSTGVGNTEAFF.

The chain joins TRBV10-3 to TRBJ1-1; 9 bases align to TRBD1. Trimming cost V 5 bases and J 10 bases; bases outside gene matches: 2. This CDR3 has 11 residues. Looked up from germline, CDR1 is ENHRY and CDR2 is SYGVKD. CDR3 DNA sequence: TGTGCCATCAGTCCGGGACAGGGAGCTTTCTTT. Its protein is CAISPGQGAFF.

The chain uses TRBV6-5 and TRBJ1-1, with D hard to call. V lost 0 bases and J lost 7, with 9 bases in between. This CDR3 has 13 residues. Germline assignment: CDR1 MNHEY and CDR2 SVGAGI. The CDR3 DNA sequence: TGTGCCAGCAGTTACTCGATTCAGGTTGAAGCTTTCTTT. It translates to CASSYSIQVEAFF.

The chain employs TRBV5-6 and TRBJ2-1; D remains ambiguous. V lost 4 bases, J lost 0 bases, and 5 bases lay in between. This CDR3 has 13 amino acids. CDR1 SGHDT and CDR2 YYEEEE come from the germline V gene. The DNA of the CDR3 is TGTGCCAGCAGCCTCTCCTCCTACAATGAGCAGTTCTTC. Its translation: CASSLSSYNEQFF.

This clone showed up just a few times. The chain is built from TRBV30 and TRBJ2-3; 7 bases align to TRBD1. Germline V CDR1 and CDR2: GTSNPN, SVGIG (reference sequence). This CDR3 region has 14 residues. The trim removed 1 base at V and 2 bases at J, leaving 3 bases unmatched. The chain's CDR3 is CAWSEGQNTDTQYF. The CDR3 region has the DNA TGTGCCTGGAGTGAGGGACAGAACACAGATACGCAGTATTTT.

The CDR3 sequence is CASSQATVLEAFF. The CDR3 DNA follows: TGCGCCAGCAGCCAAGCAACAGTGCTTGAAGCTTTCTTT. The chain joins TRBV4-1 to TRBJ1-1; D unresolved. With 1 base removed from V and 7 bases from J, the gap between germline ends came to 10 bases. Germline V gene sequence: CDR1 MGHRA, CDR2 YSYEKL. The CDR3 has 13 amino acids.

V usage is TRBV27 and J usage is TRBJ1-4, with a weak D call TRBD1 (5 bases). The CDR3 contains 13 residues. CDR1 MNHEY and CDR2 SMNVEV come from the germline V gene (reference sequence). Trimming took off 6 bases at V and 8 bases at J, with 13 bases between the two ends. This CDR3 is CASSPGVGEKLFF. The DNA of the CDR3 is TGTGCCAGCAGCCCGGGGGTAGGGGAAAAACTGTTTTTT.

This chain connects TRBV21-1 to TRBJ1-2; TRBD1, the D gene given by the table, was not confirmed from the DNA. TRBV21-1 is termed a pseudogene. The CDR3 sequence is 17 residues long. The CDR3 spells CASSNLGQGEDLYGYTF. The CDR3 DNA sequence: TGTGCCAGCAGCAACCTGGGACAGGGGGAAGACCTATATGGCTACACCTTC.

The genes are TRBV30 and TRBJ1-2; weak D call: TRBD1 (5 bases). The CDR3 totals 16 residues. V was cut by 2 bases and J by 7 bases, with 23 bases left in between. Germline-derived CDR1 and CDR2 are GTSNPN and SVGIG (reference sequence). The CDR3 loop is CAWSPSLRRIQGGYTF. The DNA of the CDR3 is TGTGCCTGGAGTCCCTCTCTACGTCGAATCCAGGGTGGCTACACCTTC.

This clone was seen a few times. The sample has other DNA sequences that encode this CDR3 too. This sequence joins TRBV5-1 and TRBJ2-7; 11 nucleotides agree with TRBD1. From germline, CDR1 is SGHRS and CDR2 YFSETQ. J gave up 4 bases and V 1 base, and 4 bases lay outside the gene matches. The CDR3 extends over 15 amino acids. CDR3 DNA sequence: TGCGCCAGCAGCTTGACCGGGACAGGGGGGTACGAGCAGTACTTC. Amino acids: CASSLTGTGGYEQYF.

The chain recombines TRBV5-1 with TRBJ1-2; D might be TRBD1 (6 bases). Trimming shortened V by 4 bases and J by 4 bases, and 14 bases separated the two germline ends. The CDR3 is made up of 14 amino acids. Germline assignment: CDR1 SGHRS and CDR2 YFSETQ. The CDR3 DNA sequence: TGCGCCAGCAGCCCATCGACAGGTTCCTATGGCTACACCTTC. Translating it yields CASSPSTGSYGYTF. Combining the CDR3 with reference TRBV5-1 and TRBJ1-2 gives the whole variable domain KAGVTQTPRYLIKTRGQQVTLSCSPISGHRSVSWYQQTPGQGLQFLFEYFSETQRNKGNFPGRFSGRQFSNSRSEMNVSTLELGDSALYLCASSPSTGSYGYTFGSGTRLTVV.

This clone came up a few times. The chain recombines TRBV4-1 with TRBJ1-6, with 7 bases that match TRBD1. The germline gives CDR1 MGHRA, CDR2 YSYEKL. J lost 7 bases, V lost 3 bases, and 3 bases had no gene match. The CDR3 contains 14 residues. This CDR3 is CASSQDRTNSPLHF. The CDR3 DNA sequence: TGCGCCAGCAGCCAGGACAGGACAAATTCACCCCTCCACTTT.

The chain carries TRBV4-2 and TRBJ2-5, with D possibly matching TRBD2 (6 bases). The CDR3 is 16 amino acids. Trimming shortened V by 2 bases and J by 1 base, and 14 bases separated the two germline ends. Looked up from germline, CDR1 is LGHNA and CDR2 is YNFKEQ. The CDR3 reads CASSQLVGGGQETQYF. The CDR3 DNA is TGTGCCAGCAGCCAATTAGTGGGGGGAGGCCAAGAGACCCAGTACTTC.

V gene TRBV9 combines with J gene TRBJ1-3; no firm D call. CDR1 is SGDLS and CDR2 is YYNGEE in the germline V gene. V lost 3 bases and J lost 1, with 11 bases in between. The CDR3 sequence is 15 residues long. The CDR3 nucleotides read TGTGCCAGCAGCGATCAGGTATTATCTGGAAACACCATATATTTT. It encodes CASSDQVLSGNTIYF. Complete variable domain (other parts from reference TRBV9 and TRBJ1-3): DSGVTQTPKHLITATGQRVTLRCSPRSGDLSVYWYQQSLDQGLQFLIQYYNGEERAKGNILERFSAQQFPDLHSELNLSSLELGDSALYFCASSDQVLSGNTIYFGEGSWLTVV.

This chain uses TRBV4-1 with TRBJ1-1, with a possible D match to TRBD1 (5 bases). The germline V gene has CDR1 MGHRA and CDR2 YSYEKL. Trimming removed 5 bases at V and 4 bases at J, with 11 bases between. This CDR3 comprises 13 residues. The CDR3 DNA sequence: TGCGCCAGCAGCGCAGGGCAGGTCACTGAAGCTTTCTTT. Residues: CASSAGQVTEAFF.

This chain connects TRBV7-9 to TRBJ1-4; D may be TRBD1 (5 bases). Trimming removed 3 bases from V and 4 bases from J, with 9 bases in between. This CDR3 has 14 residues. Germline V gene sequence: CDR1 SEHNR, CDR2 FQNEAQ (reference sequence). The CDR3 DNA sequence: TGTGCCAGCAGCTTTCGACAGAATAATGAAAAACTGTTTTTT. It is translated as CASSFRQNNEKLFF.

The rearrangement uses TRBV2 and TRBJ2-2; D not certain. Per germline, CDR1 SNHLY and CDR2 FYNNEI. This CDR3 region has 14 residues. V was shortened by 6 bases and J by 1 base, with 9 bases between the two germline ends. CDR3 bases: TGTGCCAGCAGGGCCCTCCGGAACACCGGGGAGCTGTTTTTT. This codes for CASRALRNTGELFF.

V is TRBV5-5 and J is TRBJ2-2; D is perhaps TRBD1 (6 bases). The CDR3 totals 16 residues. V was trimmed by 0 bases and J by 4 bases, leaving 13 bases between them. CDR1 and CDR2 from the germline V gene are SGHKS and YYEKEE (reference sequence). The CDR3 DNA reads TGTGCCAGCAGCTTGGAGGGACAATTAGGCACCGGGGAGCTGTTTTTT. Its protein product is CASSLEGQLGTGELFF.

This chain uses TRBV5-6 with TRBJ2-1; D is uncertain. The CDR3 length is 12 residues. V shed 6 bases and J shed 5 bases, with 9 bases lying between them. The germline CDR1 and CDR2 sequences are SGHDT and YYEEEE. The CDR3 DNA is TGTGCCAGCACCGAGCAGGACAATGAGCAGTTCTTC. As protein: CASTEQDNEQFF.

The chain is built from TRBV18 and TRBJ1-5, with D perhaps matching TRBD1 (5 bases). The CDR3 spans 13 residues. The germline V gene encodes CDR1 KGHSH and CDR2 LQKENI. V dropped 4 bases and J dropped 5 bases, with 9 bases sitting between them. DNA of the CDR3: TGTGCCAGCTCACAGGGGTCGGATCAGCCCCAGCATTTT. As protein: CASSQGSDQPQHF.

V is TRBV4-2 and J is TRBJ2-7; 8 bases map to TRBD2. This CDR3 has 17 residues. Germline V gene sequence: CDR1 LGHNA, CDR2 YNFKEQ. V lost 1 base, J lost 5 bases, and 13 bases stayed unmatched. CDR3: CASSQVRPGGPGDEQYF. CDR3 coding DNA: TGTGCCAGCAGCCAAGTTCGTCCGGGGGGGCCTGGCGACGAGCAGTACTTC.